This T cell receptor (beta chain) was retrieved from a study of neurological immune-mediated disorders. Overall study results and limits: The greatest degree of TCR clonal expansion was observed in HTLV-1-associated myelopathy, with the lowest in multiple sclerosis, below that of healthy controls. There was no association between the multiple sclerosis repertoire cluster and any clinical or MRI feature. Phylogenetic grouping put 18 of 34 multiple sclerosis patients' repertoires into one related-CDR3 cluster, a possible signature.

Trimming left V 3 bases short and J 3 bases short, with 16 bases between. The CDR3 runs to 16 residues. Germline CDR1 and CDR2: SGHRS and YFSETQ. This clonotype showed up many times. What it binds is unknown. PBMCs stored at -80 C, numbering 2 million, were the origin of the unsorted libraries. One entry per CDR3 protein, called by TCRdb with MiXCR from the 5' RACE reads. Altogether about 66,000 distinct CDR3 sequences are present, 4.5% being singletons, with the ten largest covering 6.5% to 7.5%. The sequenced sample was PBMCs. V and J are TRBV5-1 and TRBJ2-1; TRBD2 might be the D (6 bases). The TCR comes from a man aged 25 to 45 with multiple sclerosis. CDR3 nucleotide sequence: TGCGCCAGCAGCTCTCCCACACGGGGGAACTACAATGAGCAGTTCTTC. It yields the protein CASSSPTRGNYNEQFF.